The entry below gives a single T cell receptor (beta chain) sequence along with its context. The source of the sample is a study of blood T cell repertoires in COVID-19. The assay was immunoSEQ multiplex PCR, and TCRdb's table has in-frame clones only and misses some. The data hold fewer than 45,000 clones, with about 85% observed a single time. The CDR3 is 14 amino acids. Trimming took 0 bases from V and 6 from J, leaving 12 bases between them. The germline gives CDR1 SGDLS, CDR2 YYNGEE. The TCR sequence derives from a woman older than 75 with acute or convalescent COVID-19. The gene calls are TRBV9 and TRBJ1-1, with a weak D call TRBD1 (5 bases). The sequenced sample was peripheral blood. CDR3 amino acids: CASSVEAGFSEAFF. In DNA form, the CDR3 reads TGTGCCAGCAGCGTAGAGGCAGGGTTCTCTGAAGCTTTCTTT. The variable domain in full, with the rest retrieved from reference TRBV9 and TRBJ1-1, is DSGVTQTPKHLITATGQRVTLRCSPRSGDLSVYWYQQSLDQGLQFLIQYYNGEERAKGNILERFSAQQFPDLHSELNLSSLELGDSALYFCASSVEAGFSEAFFGQGTRLTVV.